The TCR beta chain described here comes from a study of shared clonotypes between healthy human individuals. Some clones are missing from TCRdb's copy, which holds only in-frame ones; the method was immunoSEQ multiplex PCR. The sample holds just over 2,000,000 clones, 85% to 95% seen once. This CDR3 has 14 residues. CDR1 is SGHTA and CDR2 is FQGTGA in the germline V gene. Trimming removed 1 base at V and 6 bases at J, with 11 bases between. The specimen was naive CD4+ T cells sorted from blood. Subset described: CD45RA+ positively selected. This TCR derives from a man between 18 and 35 years old in good health. The chain is built from TRBV7-3 and TRBJ2-3, with D perhaps matching TRBD1 (5 bases). For the CDR3, the DNA is TGTGCCAGCAGCTTAAATCAGGGATGGGATACGCAGTATTTT. Amino acids: CASSLNQGWDTQYF. The full variable domain, in which reference TRBV7-3 and TRBJ2-3 provide the parts outside the CDR3, is GAGVSQTPSNKVTEKGKYVELRCDPISGHTALYWYRQSLGQGPEFLIYFQGTGAADDSGLPNDRFFAVRPEGSVSTLKIQRTERGDSAVYLCASSLNQGWDTQYFGPGTRLTVL.